This is a list of T cell receptor beta chains from one sample in a study of T cells in Graves' hyperthyroidism and ophthalmopathy. TCRdb re-called the multiplex PCR reads with MiXCR, one entry per CDR3 protein. The repertoire holds roughly 700,000 distinct CDR3 sequences, roughly 32% seen once, with more than 25% in the top ten. The material sequenced was blood. All receptors come from a woman in her 40s with Graves' hyperthyroidism. Both conserved end residues are part of each CDR3. A D gene is named only where the DNA matches it firmly. Clone size is shown for a subset of rows, as once, few, many or a class of expanded clone.

V: TRBV2; size: many; J: TRBJ1-4; D: NA; DNA: TGTGCCAGCAGTGACAGTCGAGTATTTAATGAAAAACTGTTTTTT; CDR3: CASSDSRVFNEKLFF
V: TRBV6-5; size: NA; J: TRBJ1-2; D: NA; DNA: TGTGCCAGCAGTGGGGGGACCTATGGCTACACCTTC; CDR3: CASSGGTYGYTF
V: TRBV7-9; size: many; J: TRBJ1-4; D: NA; DNA: TGTGCCAGCAGCCGGAAGCGTGCAGGGCCAGATGAAAAACTGTTTTTT; CDR3: CASSRKRAGPDEKLFF
V: TRBV6-5; size: NA; J: TRBJ2-5; D: NA; DNA: TGTGCCAGCAGTAACAGAGAAGAGACCCAGTACTTC; CDR3: CASSNREETQYF
V: TRBV25-1; size: few; J: TRBJ1-1; D: NA; DNA: TGTGCCAGCAGTCCCATTGGAATCCGGACAGCCACTGAAGCTTTCTTT; CDR3: CASSPIGIRTATEAFF
V: TRBV14; size: NA; J: TRBJ2-2; D: TRBD2; DNA: TGTGCCAGCAGCCAACAACTAGCGGGATCTGGGGAGCTGTTTTTT; CDR3: CASSQQLAGSGELFF
V: TRBV6-5; size: NA; J: TRBJ1-5; D: TRBD1; DNA: TGTGCCAGCAGCCGTCAGGGACAGGGAGATCAGCCCCAGCATTTT; CDR3: CASSRQGQGDQPQHF
V: TRBV7-2; size: many; J: TRBJ2-7; D: NA; DNA: TGTGCCAGCAGCTTATACCGGGACCCGACCTACGAGCAGTACTTC; CDR3: CASSLYRDPTYEQYF
V: TRBV10-3; size: NA; J: TRBJ2-7; D: TRBD2; DNA: TGTGCCATCCGGGGAGGGCCTTACGAGCAGTACTTC; CDR3: CAIRGGPYEQYF
V: TRBV20-1; size: many; J: TRBJ2-5; D: NA; DNA: TGCAGTGCTAGAGATGGGGCACAGGGAGGAGTAGAGACCCAGTACTTC; CDR3: CSARDGAQGGVETQYF
V: TRBV6-5; size: many; J: TRBJ1-2; D: NA; DNA: TGTGCCAGCAGTTACTCGTTTACAGGGCGGTCCGGCTACACCTTC; CDR3: CASSYSFTGRSGYTF
V: TRBV7-7; size: many; J: TRBJ2-2; D: NA; DNA: TGTGCTAGCAGCTTTCGCACCGGGGAGCTGTTTTTT; CDR3: CASSFRTGELFF
V: TRBV7-9; size: many; J: TRBJ1-4; D: NA; DNA: TGTGCCAGCAGCTTAGGATCCGGAGAAAAACTGTTTTTT; CDR3: CASSLGSGEKLFF
V: TRBV7-9; size: many; J: TRBJ2-5; D: TRBD2; DNA: TGTGCCAGCAGACCAACTAGCGGGGGAACAGAGACCCAGTACTTC; CDR3: CASRPTSGGTETQYF
V: TRBV6-6; size: few; J: TRBJ1-2; D: NA; DNA: TGTGCCAGCGTGAGAAGGACCGACGACGAGGCCTATGGCTACACCTTC; CDR3: CASVRRTDDEAYGYTF
V: TRBV7-2; size: many; J: TRBJ1-4; D: NA; DNA: TGTGCCAGCAGCTACCAACAGGGTACTAATGAAAAACTGTTTTTT; CDR3: CASSYQQGTNEKLFF
V: TRBV7-2; size: many; J: TRBJ2-5; D: TRBD1; DNA: TGTGCCAGCAGCCTAGGGGACAGGGAACGAGAGACCCAGTACTTC; CDR3: CASSLGDRERETQYF
V: TRBV12-3/TRBV12-4; size: NA; J: TRBJ1-6; D: NA; DNA: TGTGCCAGCAGAACCTCGAGGGGCTCGACACCCCTCCACTTT; CDR3: CASRTSRGSTPLHF
V: TRBV10-1; size: many; J: TRBJ1-1; D: NA; DNA: TGCGCCAGCAGTGAAAGGCCGCGGGGGACTGAAGCTTTCTTT; CDR3: CASSERPRGTEAFF
V: TRBV6-2/TRBV6-3; size: NA; J: TRBJ1-2; D: NA; DNA: TGTGCCAGCAGTTATATAGCAAGTATGGATGGCTACACCTTC; CDR3: CASSYIASMDGYTF
V: TRBV7-9; size: NA; J: TRBJ1-5; D: NA; DNA: TGTGCCAGCAGCTCCCTAATGGGCACCGGCACCCATCAGCCCCAGCATTTT; CDR3: CASSSLMGTGTHQPQHF
V: TRBV12-3/TRBV12-4; size: many; J: TRBJ1-2; D: NA; DNA: TGTGCCAGCAGTCCGGACGGTACTAACTATGGCTACACCTTC; CDR3: CASSPDGTNYGYTF
V: TRBV15; size: NA; J: TRBJ1-4; D: NA; DNA: TGTGCCACCAGCGAGGGAGGGGGTGAAAAACTGTTTTTT; CDR3: CATSEGGGEKLFF
V: TRBV4-1; size: few; J: TRBJ1-5; D: NA; DNA: TGCGCCAGCAGCCAAGTTAATCAGCCCCAGCATTTT; CDR3: CASSQVNQPQHF
V: TRBV9; size: few; J: TRBJ1-1; D: TRBD1; DNA: TGTGCCAGCAGCGCACATCAACAGGGGCCGAACACTGAAGCTTTCTTT; CDR3: CASSAHQQGPNTEAFF
V: TRBV7-2; size: few; J: TRBJ2-7; D: NA; DNA: TGCGCCAGCAGCCAATCAAAGTCCTGGGGGGGCCACGAGCAGTACTTC; CDR3: CASSQSKSWGGHEQYF
V: TRBV2; size: NA; J: TRBJ2-7; D: NA; DNA: TGTGCCAGCACCCCCGACAGGATTTCCTACGAGCAGTACTTC; CDR3: CASTPDRISYEQYF
V: TRBV11-3; size: few; J: TRBJ2-5; D: NA; DNA: TGTGCCAGCAGCCTCAGGGTAGGGGTCCAAGAGACCCAGTACTTC; CDR3: CASSLRVGVQETQYF
V: TRBV24-1; size: NA; J: TRBJ2-7; D: NA; DNA: TGTGCCACCAGTGAGTCCCAGGGTTACGAGCAGTACTTC; CDR3: CATSESQGYEQYF
V: TRBV20-1; size: many; J: TRBJ1-2; D: NA; DNA: TGCAGTGCTACCCCAGGCGGCGGCTATGGCTACACCTTC; CDR3: CSATPGGGYGYTF
V: TRBV12-3/TRBV12-4; size: few; J: TRBJ2-7; D: TRBD2; DNA: TGTGCCAGCAGGAGTTATAGCGGGACCTCCTACGAGCAGTACTTC; CDR3: CASRSYSGTSYEQYF